The clone carrying this T cell receptor (beta chain) was counted once. Its cognate antigen is unknown. The sample belongs to a study of T-cell reconstitution after alpha-beta-depleted transplantation in children. Findings and caveats of the study: After transplant, at about two months, alpha-beta T cells were reportedly derived from several hundred expanded graft clones. At one year after transplant, newly produced T cells mostly accounted for T-cell counts and diversity. Certain patients had high TCRbeta diversity at day 60, and it came from recipient T cells and thymic progenitors that survived.

V lost 0 bases, J lost 9 bases, and 15 bases lay in between. Per germline, CDR1 LNHNV and CDR2 YYDKDF (reference sequence). The length of the CDR3 is 15 residues. Preparing the TCRbeta library involved the use of unique molecular identifiers. One entry per CDR3 protein results from TCRdb running MiXCR on the PCR reads. Among about 510,000 distinct CDR3 sequences listed, approximately 10% were seen once. The source of this sequence is a female patient under 10 years old who had a stem cell transplant for aplastic anemia, so the T cells may come from the graft donor. V is TRBV15 and J is TRBJ2-1; possibly TRBD1 for D (5 bases). The sample consisted of PBMCs, mostly from graft donor cells, taken 180 days after TCRalphabeta/CD19-depleted stem cell transplant. This CDR3 reads CATSRDQGGRIEQFF. CDR3 DNA: TGTGCCACCAGCAGAGATCAGGGCGGCAGGATTGAGCAGTTCTTC.